This TCR beta chain derives from a study of T cells in Graves' hyperthyroidism and ophthalmopathy. Study-level findings and limits: The majority of expanded thyroid clonotypes above 0.001 also appeared in blood.

There were TCR beta CDR3 regions amplified from RNA transcripts. An initial round of RT-PCR targeting the TCR CDR3 relied on the HTBI primer set. One entry per CDR3 protein results from TCRdb running MiXCR on the multiplex PCR reads. The top ten hold about 10% of the sample, which has approximately 95,000 distinct CDR3 sequences, roughly 37% seen once. Only a few counts were recorded for this clonotype. Its cognate antigen is unknown. Hyperthyroidism had been newly diagnosed in patients aged 18 to 65, and its duration was under 2 months. Trimming cost V 5 bases and J 0 bases; bases outside gene matches: 9. The CDR3 has 17 amino acids. CDR1 and CDR2 from the germline V gene are SEHNR and FQNEAQ (reference sequence).

The chain recombines TRBV7-9 with TRBJ2-2; 7 bases fit TRBD1. The receptor's source is a woman aged 25 to 39 with Graves' hyperthyroidism. The material sequenced was peripheral blood or thyroid tissue (not recorded which). CDR3 bases: TGTGCCAGCAGCGCCCATTCGGGACAGACGAACACCGGGGAGCTGTTTTTT. Encoded protein: CASSAHSGQTNTGELFF.